Listed below are T cell receptor beta chains from one sample, sequenced in a study of Ad26.COV2.S vaccination and SARS-CoV-2 variants. Clones were sequenced by immunoSEQ multiplex PCR, and TCRdb holds only the in-frame ones, with some missing. The sample yields some 350,000 clones, approximately 87% seen once. This material consisted of peripheral blood, taken in a trial of Ad26.COV2.S vaccine versus placebo. The receptors come from a person between 18 and 60 years old who received the Ad26.COV2.S COVID-19 vaccine or a placebo. The CDR3 runs from the conserved cysteine through the conserved F or W. Each record gives: clone size, V gene, D gene, J gene, CDR3 DNA, CDR3 protein. D genes are given only for firm matches. Clone size is shown for a subset of rows, as once, few, many or a class of expanded clone.

abundance: .
v_gene: TRBV11-3
d_gene: .
j_gene: TRBJ1-1
CDR3nt: TGTGCCAGCAGCTTTGACAGCGCAACTGAAGCTTTCTTT
CDR3aa: CASSFDSATEAFF

abundance: .
v_gene: TRBV4-3
d_gene: .
j_gene: TRBJ2-2
CDR3nt: TGCGCCAGCAGCCAAGATCCGGGGGCGAACACCGGGGAGCTGTTTTTT
CDR3aa: CASSQDPGANTGELFF

abundance: .
v_gene: TRBV2
d_gene: .
j_gene: TRBJ1-3
CDR3nt: TGTGCCAGCAGTGAAAGGGGGATTGGACACGTCCTCTCTGGAAACACCATATATTTT
CDR3aa: CASSERGIGHVLSGNTIYF

abundance: .
v_gene: TRBV12-5
d_gene: .
j_gene: TRBJ1-3
CDR3nt: TGTGCTAGTGGTTTGGTAGGGGGGGGAAACACCATATATTTT
CDR3aa: CASGLVGGGNTIYF

abundance: once
v_gene: TRBV6-5
d_gene: .
j_gene: TRBJ1-2
CDR3nt: TGTGCCAGCAGCCCCGTACGCCCGGGCCCATATGGCTACACCTTC
CDR3aa: CASSPVRPGPYGYTF

abundance: .
v_gene: TRBV18
d_gene: TRBD1
j_gene: TRBJ2-2
CDR3nt: TGTGCCAGCTCGCCGGGACAGGGGGAGACCGGGGAGCTGTTTTTT
CDR3aa: CASSPGQGETGELFF

abundance: .
v_gene: TRBV30
d_gene: TRBD1
j_gene: TRBJ1-1
CDR3nt: TGTGCCTGGAGTTGGGGGACAGGGGGCATCGCTGAAGCTTTCTTT
CDR3aa: CAWSWGTGGIAEAFF

abundance: .
v_gene: TRBV6-6
d_gene: .
j_gene: TRBJ1-2
CDR3nt: TGTGCCAGCAGTTACCCACCGGGCCCTTACTTGGGCTACACCTTC
CDR3aa: CASSYPPGPYLGYTF

abundance: .
v_gene: TRBV15
d_gene: .
j_gene: TRBJ2-1
CDR3nt: TGTGCCACCAGCAGAGCTGGGACTCGCAACAATGAGCAGTTCTTC
CDR3aa: CATSRAGTRNNEQFF

abundance: .
v_gene: TRBV12-5
d_gene: TRBD1
j_gene: TRBJ1-2
CDR3nt: TGTGCTAGTGGTTTGCATCAGACCGGGACAGCTAATGGCTACACCTTC
CDR3aa: CASGLHQTGTANGYTF

abundance: .
v_gene: TRBV11-2
d_gene: .
j_gene: TRBJ1-1
CDR3nt: TGTGCCAGCAGCTTCGCCGTCCCAACTGAAGCTTTCTTT
CDR3aa: CASSFAVPTEAFF

abundance: .
v_gene: TRBV9
d_gene: .
j_gene: TRBJ2-5
CDR3nt: TGTGCCAGCAGCGTATTTGACGGGGGAAAAGAGACCCAGTACTTC
CDR3aa: CASSVFDGGKETQYF

abundance: once
v_gene: TRBV19
d_gene: TRBD1
j_gene: TRBJ2-5
CDR3nt: TGTGCCAGTAGTATGGCAGGGGGTTGGGAGACCCAGTACTTC
CDR3aa: CASSMAGGWETQYF

abundance: .
v_gene: TRBV11-2
d_gene: .
j_gene: TRBJ1-1
CDR3nt: TGTGCCAGCAGCTTACCGGGGGATACTGAAGCTTTCTTT
CDR3aa: CASSLPGDTEAFF

abundance: .
v_gene: TRBV28
d_gene: .
j_gene: TRBJ1-1
CDR3nt: TGTGCCAGCAGCCGCTCCGGAGGGAAAGAAAGGAACACTGAAGCTTTCTTT
CDR3aa: CASSRSGGKERNTEAFF

abundance: once
v_gene: TRBV5-1
d_gene: .
j_gene: TRBJ2-5
CDR3nt: TGCGCCAGCAGTTTACAGGCCCGAGGGGCCGAGACCCAGTACTTC
CDR3aa: CASSLQARGAETQYF

abundance: .
v_gene: TRBV7-9
d_gene: TRBD1
j_gene: TRBJ1-2
CDR3nt: TGTGCCAGTCTTCCGGGACAGACAAACTATGGCTACACCTTC
CDR3aa: CASLPGQTNYGYTF

abundance: .
v_gene: TRBV10-1
d_gene: .
j_gene: TRBJ1-1
CDR3nt: TGCGCCAGCAGTGCATCACAGAACACTGAAGCTTTCTTT
CDR3aa: CASSASQNTEAFF

abundance: .
v_gene: TRBV20-1
d_gene: TRBD2
j_gene: TRBJ2-5
CDR3nt: TGCAGTGCTAGCGGGGGGGAGACCCAGTACTTC
CDR3aa: CSASGGETQYF

abundance: .
v_gene: TRBV7-2
d_gene: .
j_gene: TRBJ1-1
CDR3nt: TGTGCCAGCAGCTTCACGGGACTCCTGGGATTATCACAAGGCGGTGAAGCTTTCTTT
CDR3aa: CASSFTGLLGLSQGGEAFF

abundance: .
v_gene: TRBV3-1/TRBV3-2
d_gene: .
j_gene: TRBJ2-7
CDR3nt: TGTGCCAGCAGCCCCTCCCAGGGGACCTACGAGCAGTACTTC
CDR3aa: CASSPSQGTYEQYF

abundance: .
v_gene: TRBV11-2
d_gene: TRBD1
j_gene: TRBJ2-1
CDR3nt: TGTGCCAGCAGCTTAATGGGGGGACAGGACTGGAGCTCCTACAATGAGCAGTTCTTC
CDR3aa: CASSLMGGQDWSSYNEQFF

abundance: .
v_gene: TRBV10-3
d_gene: .
j_gene: TRBJ1-1
CDR3nt: TGTGCCATCAGTGAGAGGATGGGGTGGGGGTTGGCGGAAGCTTTCTTT
CDR3aa: CAISERMGWGLAEAFF

abundance: .
v_gene: TRBV11-3
d_gene: .
j_gene: TRBJ1-2
CDR3nt: TGTGCCAGCAGCTACCAAGACCGGATAAAAACGGTCCCGGGGGGGTATGGCTACACCTTC
CDR3aa: CASSYQDRIKTVPGGYGYTF

abundance: .
v_gene: TRBV4-1
d_gene: TRBD1
j_gene: TRBJ1-1
CDR3nt: TGCGCCAGCAGCCTTGGACAGGGATTCACTGAAGCTTTCTTT
CDR3aa: CASSLGQGFTEAFF

abundance: .
v_gene: TRBV9
d_gene: TRBD2
j_gene: TRBJ2-5
CDR3nt: TGTGCCAGCAACAGACTAGCGGGAGGAGAGACCCAGTACTTC
CDR3aa: CASNRLAGGETQYF

abundance: .
v_gene: TRBV3-1/TRBV3-2
d_gene: TRBD1
j_gene: TRBJ1-6
CDR3nt: TGTGCCAGCAGCCAGGGACAGATTTCACCCCTCCACTTT
CDR3aa: CASSQGQISPLHF

abundance: .
v_gene: TRBV19
d_gene: .
j_gene: TRBJ2-7
CDR3nt: TGTGCCAGTAGTATAGAGGGGACACGGAGCTCCTACGAGCAGTACTTC
CDR3aa: CASSIEGTRSSYEQYF